The 15 T cell receptor beta chains below were found in one sample sequenced in a study of blood T cell repertoires in COVID-19. The data were produced by immunoSEQ multiplex PCR, yet TCRdb's version contains in-frame clones alone and is incomplete. Among some 150,000 clones listed, 84% were seen once. Sequencing input: peripheral blood. Receptor source: a human donor in a cohort sampled during active COVID-19.

The genes are TRBV24-1 and TRBJ2-5; D perhaps matches TRBD1 (6 bases). The CDR3 is made up of 17 amino acids. Germline assignment: CDR1 KGHDR and CDR2 SFDVKD. V shed 3 bases and J shed 3 bases, with 19 bases lying between them. The CDR3 bases are TGTGCCACCAGTGATAGGAGAGGGACAAACCAAAAAGAGACCCAGTACTTC. The encoded protein is CATSDRRGTNQKETQYF.

This chain connects TRBV5-1 to TRBJ2-2, with TRBD2 as a possible D gene (6 bases). V was trimmed by 0 bases and J by 4 bases, leaving 10 bases between them. The CDR3 loop spans 15 amino acids. The V gene's germline CDR1 is SGHRS and CDR2 YFSETQ. The CDR3 DNA reads as TGCGCCAGCAGCTTGGCCCAAGCGGGCACCGGGGAGCTGTTTTTT. Translation gives CASSLAQAGTGELFF.

The chain has TRBV5-1 and TRBJ2-1, with 10 positions matching TRBD2. The junction had 11 bases not matched to a gene; V was cut back by 0 bases and J by 8 bases. The length of the CDR3 is 17 residues. Germline V gives CDR1 SGHRS, CDR2 YFSETQ. CDR3 loop: CASSLELAGTGLDEQFF. CDR3 DNA sequence: TGCGCCAGCAGCTTGGAACTAGCGGGAACGGGATTAGATGAGCAGTTCTTC. Using reference TRBV5-1 and TRBJ2-1 for the parts outside the CDR3, the full variable domain is KAGVTQTPRYLIKTRGQQVTLSCSPISGHRSVSWYQQTPGQGLQFLFEYFSETQRNKGNFPGRFSGRQFSNSRSEMNVSTLELGDSALYLCASSLELAGTGLDEQFFGPGTRLTVL.

This rearrangement joins TRBV9 to TRBJ2-1; 9 nucleotides line up with TRBD2. The ends lost 0 bases at V and 5 bases at J; junction bases unmatched: 9. From germline, CDR1 is SGDLS and CDR2 YYNGEE. The CDR3 runs 17 residues. The CDR3 nucleotides read TGTGCCAGCAGCGTAGAGGCGGGGCGGGGGGGCCACAATGAGCAGTTCTTC. Translation gives CASSVEAGRGGHNEQFF.

The genes are TRBV9 and TRBJ1-1; D is perhaps TRBD1 (6 bases). The germline V and J ends were trimmed by 4 bases and 6 bases, with 16 bases remaining between them. Germline CDR1 SGDLS, CDR2 YYNGEE. The CDR3 is 14 amino acids. The chain's CDR3 is CASSPGQRSAEAFF. CDR3 bases: TGTGCCAGCAGCCCGGGACAAAGGAGCGCTGAAGCTTTCTTT.

This sequence joins TRBV7-9 and TRBJ2-1, with 11 bases aligning to TRBD2. The CDR3 has 19 amino acids. From germline, CDR1 is SEHNR and CDR2 FQNEAQ (reference sequence). Trimming took 5 bases from V and 4 from J; bases not matched to a gene: 16. CDR3 residues: CASSPRDPPSGGQYNEQFF. The CDR3, as DNA: TGTGCCAGCAGCCCTAGGGACCCTCCTAGCGGGGGGCAGTACAATGAGCAGTTCTTC.

The sample holds one count of this clone. The chain combines TRBV7-3 with TRBJ2-5, with 7 bases fitting TRBD2. The CDR3 totals 13 residues. Germline CDR1 SGHTA, CDR2 FQGTGA. V shed 4 bases, J shed 5 bases, and the junction held 4 bases outside the gene matches. CDR3 DNA sequence: TGTGCCAGCAGCTCGACTAGCCGGGAGACCCAGTACTTC. It yields the protein CASSSTSRETQYF.

The chain recombines TRBV5-1 with TRBJ1-1, with 7 bases identical to TRBD1. The germline CDR1 and CDR2 sequences are SGHRS and YFSETQ. Trimming at V came to 7 bases and at J to 4 bases, leaving 10 bases not matched to a gene. The CDR3 covers 14 residues. Written as DNA, the CDR3 is TGCGCCAGCCTGGACACCCAGGGGGGCACTGAAGCTTTCTTT. The encoded protein is CASLDTQGGTEAFF. The variable domain in full, completed from reference TRBV5-1 and TRBJ1-1, reads KAGVTQTPRYLIKTRGQQVTLSCSPISGHRSVSWYQQTPGQGLQFLFEYFSETQRNKGNFPGRFSGRQFSNSRSEMNVSTLELGDSALYLCASLDTQGGTEAFFGQGTRLTVV.

This clone was picked up one time. V and J are TRBV20-1 and TRBJ1-3; D gene uncertain. This CDR3 region has 14 residues. V was pared by 3 bases and J by 0 bases, with 9 bases between. From germline, CDR1 is DFQATT and CDR2 SNEGSKA (reference sequence). Written as DNA, the CDR3 is TGCAGTGCTAGTCGGGGTGCCTCTGGAAACACCATATATTTT. This gives the protein CSASRGASGNTIYF.

The chain is built from TRBV29-1 and TRBJ2-5; 7 bases map to TRBD1. V lost 1 base, J lost 2 bases, and 4 bases stayed unmatched. Germline CDR1 is SQVTM and CDR2 is ANQGSEA. This CDR3 contains 14 residues. The CDR3 loop reads CSVEGRTGQETQYF. The DNA for the CDR3 is TGCAGCGTTGAAGGTCGGACAGGTCAAGAGACCCAGTACTTC.

This clone appeared a single time. The chain has TRBV6-5 and TRBJ1-5; 9 nucleotides line up with TRBD1. The junction had 1 base not matched to a gene; V was cut back by 0 bases and J by 4 bases. Germline CDR1 and CDR2: MNHEY and SVGAGI. The CDR3 runs to 15 residues. The CDR3 nucleotides read TGTGCCAGCAGTTACTCAGGGACAGGGAATCAGCCCCAGCATTTT. Encoded protein: CASSYSGTGNQPQHF.

The chain is built from TRBV7-8 and TRBJ2-5, with 7 bases lining up with TRBD2. The V gene's germline CDR1 is SGHVS and CDR2 FQNEAQ. The CDR3 is 14 residues long. The V and J ends lost 5 bases and 1 base, in that order; junction bases with no gene match: 4. CDR3 sequence (DNA): TGTGCCAGCAGCGAACTAGCGCTCCAAGAGACCCAGTACTTC. It encodes CASSELALQETQYF.

Notes on this clone: The germline gene is not matched at one end of the junction; a read error may be the cause. The genes are TRBV6-5 and TRBJ2-7, with TRBD1 identical over 7 bases. Germline V gene data show CDR1 as MNHEY and CDR2 as SVGAGI. This CDR3 spans 15 amino acids. The CDR3 sequence is CASSYSMPGTGTVIF. The CDR3 DNA reads as TGTGCCAGCAGTTACTCCATGCCGGGAACCGGGACAGTCATCTTC.

The rearrangement links TRBV3-1 (or the pseudogene TRBV3-2) to TRBJ2-1; 10 nucleotides align to TRBD2. With V trimmed by 4 bases and J by 9 bases, 9 bases remained unmatched. Germline V gene sequence: CDR1 LGHDT, CDR2 YNNKEL (reference sequence). This CDR3 is 15 amino acids long. This CDR3 is CASSLQAGGPLEQFF. The DNA of the CDR3 is TGTGCCAGCAGCCTACAAGCGGGGGGGCCTCTTGAGCAGTTCTTC.

The gene calls are TRBV6-5 and TRBJ2-1; D not resolved. This CDR3 has 13 amino acids. CDR1 MNHEY and CDR2 SVGAGI come from the germline V gene. V lost 4 bases to trimming and J lost 5 bases, with 9 bases between them. As DNA, the CDR3 is TGTGCCAGCAGTTTCACAGCCGACAATGAGCAGTTCTTC. Its protein product is CASSFTADNEQFF.